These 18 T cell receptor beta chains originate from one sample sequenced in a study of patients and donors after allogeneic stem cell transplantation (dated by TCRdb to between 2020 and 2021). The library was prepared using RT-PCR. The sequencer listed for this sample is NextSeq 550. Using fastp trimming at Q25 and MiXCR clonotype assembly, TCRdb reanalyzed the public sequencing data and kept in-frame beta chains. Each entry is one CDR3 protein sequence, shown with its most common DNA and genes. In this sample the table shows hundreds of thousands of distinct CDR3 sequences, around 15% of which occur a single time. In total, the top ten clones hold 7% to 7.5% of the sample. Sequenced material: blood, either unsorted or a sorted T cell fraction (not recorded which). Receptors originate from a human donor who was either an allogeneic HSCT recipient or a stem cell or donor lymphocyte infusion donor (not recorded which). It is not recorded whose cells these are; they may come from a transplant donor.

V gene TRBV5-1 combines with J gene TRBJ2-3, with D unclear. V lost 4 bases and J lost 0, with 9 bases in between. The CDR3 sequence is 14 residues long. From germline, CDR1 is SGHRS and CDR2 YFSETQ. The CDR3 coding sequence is TGCGCCAGCAGCCCGGTTACTAGCACAGATACGCAGTATTTT. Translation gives CASSPVTSTDTQYF.

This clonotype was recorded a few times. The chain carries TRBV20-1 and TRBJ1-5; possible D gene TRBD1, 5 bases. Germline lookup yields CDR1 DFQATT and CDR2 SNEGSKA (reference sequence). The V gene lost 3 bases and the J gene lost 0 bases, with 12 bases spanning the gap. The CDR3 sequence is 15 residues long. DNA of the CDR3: TGCAGTGCTAGCTGGGGGAGGGATAGCAATCAGCCCCAGCATTTT. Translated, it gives CSASWGRDSNQPQHF.

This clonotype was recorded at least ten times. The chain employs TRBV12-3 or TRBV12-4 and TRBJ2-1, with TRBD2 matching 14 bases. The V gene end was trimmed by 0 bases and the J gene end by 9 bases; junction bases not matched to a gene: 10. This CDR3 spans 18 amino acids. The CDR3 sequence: CASSLAPPGLAGVCEQFF. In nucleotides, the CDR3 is TGTGCCAGCAGTTTAGCCCCCCCGGGACTAGCGGGAGTGTGTGAGCAGTTCTTC.

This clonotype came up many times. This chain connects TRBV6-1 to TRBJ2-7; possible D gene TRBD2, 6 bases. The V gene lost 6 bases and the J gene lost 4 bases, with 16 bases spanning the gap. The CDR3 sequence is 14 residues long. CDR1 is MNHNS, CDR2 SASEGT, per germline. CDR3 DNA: TGTGCCAGCAGCGCCGGGGGTAGCGGATACGAGCAGTACTTC. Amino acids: CASSAGGSGYEQYF.

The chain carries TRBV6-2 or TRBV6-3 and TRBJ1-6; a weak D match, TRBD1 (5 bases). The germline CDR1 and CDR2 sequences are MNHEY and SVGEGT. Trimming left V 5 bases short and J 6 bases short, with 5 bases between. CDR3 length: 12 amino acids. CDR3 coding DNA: TGTGCCAGCAGTGACAGTAATTCACCCCTCCACTTT. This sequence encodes CASSDSNSPLHF.

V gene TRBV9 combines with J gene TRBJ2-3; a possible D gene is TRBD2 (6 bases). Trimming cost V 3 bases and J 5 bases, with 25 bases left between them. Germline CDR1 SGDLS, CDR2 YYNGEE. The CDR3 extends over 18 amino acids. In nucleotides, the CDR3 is TGTGCCAGCAGCGCCAGTGTGGGGACTCGTAGGCGACGAGATACGCAGTATTTT. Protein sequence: CASSASVGTRRRRDTQYF.

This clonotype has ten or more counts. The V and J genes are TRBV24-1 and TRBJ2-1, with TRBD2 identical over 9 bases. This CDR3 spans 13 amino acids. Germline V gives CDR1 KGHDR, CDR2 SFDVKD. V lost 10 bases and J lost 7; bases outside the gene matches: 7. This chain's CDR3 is CATRGGRLNEQFF. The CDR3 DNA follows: TGTGCCACGCGGGGGGGGAGGTTGAATGAGCAGTTCTTC.

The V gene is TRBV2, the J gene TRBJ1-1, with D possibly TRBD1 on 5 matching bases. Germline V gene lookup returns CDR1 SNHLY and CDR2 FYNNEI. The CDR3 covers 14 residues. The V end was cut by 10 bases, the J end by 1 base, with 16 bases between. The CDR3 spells CATRGDPRNTEAFF. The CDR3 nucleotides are TGTGCCACACGAGGGGACCCAAGGAACACTGAAGCTTTCTTT.

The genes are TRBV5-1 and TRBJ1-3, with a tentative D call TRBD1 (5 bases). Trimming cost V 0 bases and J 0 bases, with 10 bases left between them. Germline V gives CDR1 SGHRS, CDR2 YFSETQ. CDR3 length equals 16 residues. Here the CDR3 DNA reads TGCGCCAGCAGCTTGGTTCGGGGCTTCTCTGGAAACACCATATATTTT. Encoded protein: CASSLVRGFSGNTIYF. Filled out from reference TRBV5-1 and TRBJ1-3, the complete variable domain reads KAGVTQTPRYLIKTRGQQVTLSCSPISGHRSVSWYQQTPGQGLQFLFEYFSETQRNKGNFPGRFSGRQFSNSRSEMNVSTLELGDSALYLCASSLVRGFSGNTIYFGEGSWLTVV.

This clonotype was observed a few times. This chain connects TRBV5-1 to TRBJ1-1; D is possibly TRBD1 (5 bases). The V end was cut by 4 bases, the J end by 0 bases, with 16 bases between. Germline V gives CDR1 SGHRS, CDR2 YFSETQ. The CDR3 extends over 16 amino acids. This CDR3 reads CASSPQGGVVNTEAFF. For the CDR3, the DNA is TGCGCCAGCAGCCCCCAGGGAGGGGTCGTGAACACTGAAGCTTTCTTT.

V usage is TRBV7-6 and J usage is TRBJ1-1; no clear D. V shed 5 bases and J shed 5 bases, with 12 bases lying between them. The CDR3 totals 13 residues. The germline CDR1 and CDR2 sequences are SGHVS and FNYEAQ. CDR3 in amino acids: CASSPIVGTEAFF. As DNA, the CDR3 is TGTGCCAGCAGCCCGATAGTAGGAACTGAAGCTTTCTTT.

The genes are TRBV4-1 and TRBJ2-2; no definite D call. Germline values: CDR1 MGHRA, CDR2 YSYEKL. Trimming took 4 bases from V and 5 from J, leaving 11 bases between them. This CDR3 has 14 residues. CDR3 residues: CASSPHIQTGELFF. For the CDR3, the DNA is TGCGCCAGCAGCCCGCATATACAGACCGGGGAGCTGTTTTTT.

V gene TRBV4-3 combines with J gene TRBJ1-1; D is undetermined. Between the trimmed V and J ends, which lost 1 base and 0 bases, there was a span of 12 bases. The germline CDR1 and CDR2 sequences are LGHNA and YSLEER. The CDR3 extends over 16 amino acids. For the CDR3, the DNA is TGCGCCAGCAGCCAAGCCCCGAAAAGGATGAACACTGAAGCTTTCTTT. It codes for CASSQAPKRMNTEAFF.

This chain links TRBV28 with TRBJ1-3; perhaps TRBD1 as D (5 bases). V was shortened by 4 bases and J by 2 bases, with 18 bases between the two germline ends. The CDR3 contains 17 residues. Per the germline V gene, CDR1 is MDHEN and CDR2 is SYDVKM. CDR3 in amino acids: CASSYSRLQGTGNTIYF. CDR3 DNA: TGTGCCAGCAGTTACTCGCGGCTTCAGGGTACTGGAAACACCATATATTTT. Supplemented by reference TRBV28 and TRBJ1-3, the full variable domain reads DVKVTQSSRYLVKRTGEKVFLECVQDMDHENMFWYRQDPGLGLRLIYFSYDVKMKEKGDIPEGYSVSREKKERFSLILESASTNQTSMYLCASSYSRLQGTGNTIYFGEGSWLTVV.

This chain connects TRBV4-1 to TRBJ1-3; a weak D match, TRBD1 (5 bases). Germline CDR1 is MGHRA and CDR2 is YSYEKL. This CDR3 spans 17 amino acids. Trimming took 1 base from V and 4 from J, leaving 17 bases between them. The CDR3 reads CASSQATWGGSGNTIYF. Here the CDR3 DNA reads TGCGCCAGCAGCCAAGCCACCTGGGGGGGTTCGGGAAACACCATATATTTT.

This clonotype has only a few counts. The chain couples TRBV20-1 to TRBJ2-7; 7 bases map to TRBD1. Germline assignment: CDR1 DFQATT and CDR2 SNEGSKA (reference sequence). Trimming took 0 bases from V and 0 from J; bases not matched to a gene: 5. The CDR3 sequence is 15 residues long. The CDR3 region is CSARDWTGSSYEQYF. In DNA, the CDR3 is TGCAGTGCTAGAGATTGGACAGGCAGCTCCTACGAGCAGTACTTC.

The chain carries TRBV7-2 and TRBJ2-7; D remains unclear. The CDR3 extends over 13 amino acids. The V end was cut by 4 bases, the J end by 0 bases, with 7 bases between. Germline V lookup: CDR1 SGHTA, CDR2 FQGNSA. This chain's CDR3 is CASSWENSYEQYF. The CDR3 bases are TGTGCCAGCAGCTGGGAAAACTCCTACGAGCAGTACTTC.

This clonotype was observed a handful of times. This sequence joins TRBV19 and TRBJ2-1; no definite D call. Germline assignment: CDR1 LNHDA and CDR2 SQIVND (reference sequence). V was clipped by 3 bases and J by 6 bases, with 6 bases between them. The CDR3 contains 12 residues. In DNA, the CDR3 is TGTGCCAGTAGTATTTGGGGCAATGAGCAGTTCTTC. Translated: CASSIWGNEQFF.